Listed below are T cell receptor beta chains from one sample, sequenced in a study of T cells in Graves' hyperthyroidism and ophthalmopathy. MiXCR was run by TCRdb on the multiplex PCR reads, yielding one entry per CDR3 protein. The sample contains hundreds of thousands of distinct CDR3 sequences, about 38% of which appear only once. Sequencing was performed on blood. The origin of the receptors is a man between 18 and 29 years old with Graves' hyperthyroidism. Both conserved end residues are part of each CDR3. The order of the fields is clone size, V gene, D gene, J gene, CDR3 DNA, CDR3 protein. The D gene is left open where the match is weak. Expanded clones get a size class; other rows say once, few or many, or leave the size out.

size: -
V: TRBV6-5
D: -
J: TRBJ1-5
DNA: TGTGCCAGCAGTTACTACGGGGCGAGGGGCAATCAGCCCCAGCATTTT
CDR3: CASSYYGARGNQPQHF

size: many
V: TRBV7-9
D: -
J: TRBJ1-2
DNA: TGTGCCAGCAGCAAAGTCTCGGTTTTGCAGTGGTATGGCTACACCTTC
CDR3: CASSKVSVLQWYGYTF

size: -
V: TRBV29-1
D: -
J: TRBJ1-1
DNA: TGCAGCGTTGACTTGGGGGCTAGCACTGAAGCTTTCTTT
CDR3: CSVDLGASTEAFF

size: -
V: TRBV18
D: -
J: TRBJ1-5
DNA: TGTGCCAGCTCACCACCCAGTCGGGGCAATCAGCCCCAGCATTTT
CDR3: CASSPPSRGNQPQHF

size: -
V: TRBV7-9
D: -
J: TRBJ1-5
DNA: TGTGCCAGCAGCCCCACCTTTATAGAGCAGCCCCAGCATTTT
CDR3: CASSPTFIEQPQHF

size: many
V: TRBV5-1
D: TRBD1
J: TRBJ2-7
DNA: TGCGCCAGCAGAATCGACCCGGGACAGCTCTACGAGCAGTACTTC
CDR3: CASRIDPGQLYEQYF

size: many
V: TRBV25-1
D: -
J: TRBJ1-1
DNA: TGTGCCAGCAGTGAATTTGACAGGAACACTGAAGCTTTCTTT
CDR3: CASSEFDRNTEAFF

size: few
V: TRBV7-3
D: TRBD1
J: TRBJ2-5
DNA: TGTGCCAGCAGCTTAATTGGGACAGGCCAAGAGACCCAGTACTTC
CDR3: CASSLIGTGQETQYF

size: -
V: TRBV29-1
D: -
J: TRBJ2-7
DNA: TGCAGCGTTGTGGGGTTCAACGAGCAGTACTTC
CDR3: CSVVGFNEQYF

size: -
V: TRBV10-3
D: TRBD1
J: TRBJ1-2
DNA: TGTGCCACCAGACCAGGACAGGGCTCCTATGGCTACACCTTC
CDR3: CATRPGQGSYGYTF

size: few
V: TRBV5-1
D: -
J: TRBJ2-7
DNA: TGCGCCAGCAGCCGCATGCCCGGGACCGCCTACGAGCAGTACTTC
CDR3: CASSRMPGTAYEQYF

size: -
V: TRBV6-4
D: -
J: TRBJ1-1
DNA: TGTGCCAGCAGTGCCGGTAAGAACACTGAAGCTTTCTTT
CDR3: CASSAGKNTEAFF

size: many
V: TRBV15
D: -
J: TRBJ1-3
DNA: TGTGCCACCAGCGACGGCGGGCCACTCTCTGGAAACACCATATATTTT
CDR3: CATSDGGPLSGNTIYF

size: few
V: TRBV29-1
D: TRBD2
J: TRBJ2-3
DNA: TGCAGCGTTTCGGGGGGATCCACAGATACGCAGTATTTT
CDR3: CSVSGGSTDTQYF

size: -
V: TRBV10-3
D: -
J: TRBJ2-7
DNA: TGTGCCAGCAGTTACGACCGGGGGTCCTACGAGCAGTACTTC
CDR3: CASSYDRGSYEQYF

size: -
V: TRBV25-1
D: -
J: TRBJ1-2
DNA: TGTGCCAGCAGTGATCCGGGAGCTAACTATGGCTACACCTTC
CDR3: CASSDPGANYGYTF

size: many
V: TRBV15
D: -
J: TRBJ1-5
DNA: TGTGCCACCAGCAGAGGCTCGAGGGGCTGGACTCAGCCCCAGCATTTT
CDR3: CATSRGSRGWTQPQHF

size: many
V: TRBV20-1
D: -
J: TRBJ1-2
DNA: TGCAGTGCTAGCGACAGGTCATATGGCTACACCTTC
CDR3: CSASDRSYGYTF

size: once
V: TRBV7-2
D: -
J: TRBJ2-2
DNA: TGTGCCAGCAGGTCGACGAACACCGGGGAGCTGTTTTTT
CDR3: CASRSTNTGELFF

size: -
V: TRBV7-3
D: -
J: TRBJ1-1
DNA: TGTGCCAGCAGCCGAGAAGGAGAGGGAGCGGACACTGAAGCTTTCTTT
CDR3: CASSREGEGADTEAFF

size: many
V: TRBV29-1
D: -
J: TRBJ2-6
DNA: TGCAGCGTTGATTCAGGGACTGGGGCCAACGTCCTGACTTTC
CDR3: CSVDSGTGANVLTF

size: many
V: TRBV7-2
D: TRBD1
J: TRBJ2-7
DNA: TGTGCCAGCAGCTCAAAGTCCGGGACAGGCGAGCAGTACTTC
CDR3: CASSSKSGTGEQYF

size: few
V: TRBV9
D: TRBD1
J: TRBJ1-1
DNA: TGTGCCAGCAGCTCCCAGGACAGGGGAGGTGAAGCTTTCTTT
CDR3: CASSSQDRGGEAFF

size: many
V: TRBV19
D: -
J: TRBJ1-6
DNA: TGTGCCAGTACCTCCCAAGGGCCAGAGGGACCTAGTTCACCCCTCCACTTT
CDR3: CASTSQGPEGPSSPLHF

size: many
V: TRBV6-5
D: -
J: TRBJ1-2
DNA: TGTGCCAGCAGTCCGTCTAACTATGGCTACACCTTC
CDR3: CASSPSNYGYTF

size: -
V: TRBV20-1
D: -
J: TRBJ2-2
DNA: TGCAGTGCTAGAGCAGGGACCACGGGGGAGCTGTTTTTT
CDR3: CSARAGTTGELFF

size: -
V: TRBV12-3/TRBV12-4
D: TRBD1
J: TRBJ1-1
DNA: TGCGCCAGCAGACCCACGACAGGGTACACTGAAGCTTTCTTT
CDR3: CASRPTTGYTEAFF

size: few
V: TRBV9
D: -
J: TRBJ1-5
DNA: TGTGCCAGCAGCGCTTCCGGGGCCCACAATCAGCCCCAGCATTTT
CDR3: CASSASGAHNQPQHF

size: few
V: TRBV20-1
D: -
J: TRBJ2-2
DNA: TGCAGTGCTAGGAGCCAGGACACCGGGGAGCTGTTTTTT
CDR3: CSARSQDTGELFF

size: -
V: TRBV15
D: TRBD1
J: TRBJ2-7
DNA: TGTGCCACCAGCAGAGGAGGGGACAGGGACTCCTACGAGCAGTACTTC
CDR3: CATSRGGDRDSYEQYF

size: -
V: TRBV6-4
D: -
J: TRBJ1-1
DNA: TGTGTCAGCACCAAACATGAGGGGGACACTGAAGCTTTCTTT
CDR3: CVSTKHEGDTEAFF

size: -
V: TRBV9
D: -
J: TRBJ2-7
DNA: TGTGCCAGCAGCGTAGTAGCAGGGGAGGACGAGCAGTACTTC
CDR3: CASSVVAGEDEQYF

size: -
V: TRBV20-1
D: -
J: TRBJ2-7
DNA: TGCAGTGCTAGAGATAGGAGGACCCCCTCCTACGAGCAGTACTTC
CDR3: CSARDRRTPSYEQYF

size: -
V: TRBV5-1
D: -
J: TRBJ1-1
DNA: TGCGCCAGCAGCTTCAAGTCAGGGTTGGACACTGAAGCTTTCTTT
CDR3: CASSFKSGLDTEAFF

size: few
V: TRBV11-2
D: TRBD1
J: TRBJ1-5
DNA: TGTGCCAGCAGCCCGGGACAGCAGTATCAGCCCCAGCATTTT
CDR3: CASSPGQQYQPQHF

size: few
V: TRBV7-9
D: TRBD1
J: TRBJ2-7
DNA: TGTGCCAGCAGCTCAACCCCGGGACAGGGGGTTAGCGAGCAGTACTTC
CDR3: CASSSTPGQGVSEQYF

size: many
V: TRBV2
D: -
J: TRBJ2-5
DNA: TGTGCCAGCAGGGAGGATCACAGAGGGATGGAGACCCAGTACTTC
CDR3: CASREDHRGMETQYF

size: -
V: TRBV9
D: -
J: TRBJ1-1
DNA: TGTGCCAGCAGCTGGGTAAGGGGTAGCACTGAAGCTTTCTTT
CDR3: CASSWVRGSTEAFF

size: many
V: TRBV6-5
D: -
J: TRBJ1-6
DNA: TGTGCCAGCAGTTACAGCTCGAATTCACCCCTCCACTTT
CDR3: CASSYSSNSPLHF

size: -
V: TRBV7-9
D: -
J: TRBJ2-7
DNA: TGTGCCAGCAGCTTAGCGCAGGGATGGGACGAGCAGTACTTC
CDR3: CASSLAQGWDEQYF

size: many
V: TRBV2
D: -
J: TRBJ1-3
DNA: TGTGCCAGCAGTGAACAGGCCGTAACTGGAAACACCATATATTTT
CDR3: CASSEQAVTGNTIYF

size: few
V: TRBV12-3/TRBV12-4
D: TRBD1
J: TRBJ1-1
DNA: TGTGCCAGCACCTTGGACAGGGCGGTTGAAGCTTTCTTT
CDR3: CASTLDRAVEAFF

size: -
V: TRBV12-3/TRBV12-4
D: TRBD1
J: TRBJ2-7
DNA: TGTGCCAGCAGTTTACCCACAGGGGGCCCTTCCTACGAGCAGTACTTC
CDR3: CASSLPTGGPSYEQYF

size: -
V: TRBV7-2
D: -
J: TRBJ1-4
DNA: TGTGCCAGCAGTCGGATTTCGGGGGAACTGTTTTTT
CDR3: CASSRISGELFF

size: many
V: TRBV29-1
D: -
J: TRBJ1-2
DNA: TGCAGCGTTCTAATAACAGGGCATGGCTACACCTTC
CDR3: CSVLITGHGYTF

size: -
V: TRBV29-1
D: -
J: TRBJ2-5
DNA: TGCAGCGTTGAGGGAGGTGGGTTGGTGGAGACCCAGTACTTC
CDR3: CSVEGGGLVETQYF

size: -
V: TRBV7-2
D: -
J: TRBJ2-5
DNA: TGTGCCAGCAGCTTGTCAGTCAGGGGAGAGACCCAGTACTTC
CDR3: CASSLSVRGETQYF

size: -
V: TRBV20-1
D: TRBD1
J: TRBJ1-1
DNA: TGCAGTGCTAGAGACGACGACAGGGGGCCGAACACTGAAGCTTTCTTT
CDR3: CSARDDDRGPNTEAFF

size: many
V: TRBV19
D: -
J: TRBJ1-5
DNA: TGTGCCAGTAGTATCCAAGAACGTCAGCCCCAGCATTTT
CDR3: CASSIQERQPQHF

size: many
V: TRBV10-3
D: TRBD2
J: TRBJ2-7
DNA: TGTGCCATCAGCTCCGCGGGGGACTCCTACGAGCAGTACTTC
CDR3: CAISSAGDSYEQYF

size: few
V: TRBV5-1
D: -
J: TRBJ2-7
DNA: TGCGCCAGCAGCTTGGGGTACAAGGACGAGCAGTACTTC
CDR3: CASSLGYKDEQYF

size: -
V: TRBV12-3/TRBV12-4
D: -
J: TRBJ2-7
DNA: TGTGCCAGCAGTGGGTGGCCGGGTGATTACGAGCAGTACTTC
CDR3: CASSGWPGDYEQYF

size: -
V: TRBV20-1
D: -
J: TRBJ1-2
DNA: TGCAGTGCTCGCGAAAAGAGGACGGGCGGCTACACCTTC
CDR3: CSAREKRTGGYTF

size: -
V: TRBV19
D: TRBD1
J: TRBJ1-5
DNA: TGTGCCAGTACGAGGACAGGGGCCAACAATCAGCCCCAGCATTTT
CDR3: CASTRTGANNQPQHF

size: many
V: TRBV29-1
D: TRBD1
J: TRBJ1-5
DNA: TGCAGCGTGGCTGTAACAGGGGATAGCAATCAGCCCCAGCATTTT
CDR3: CSVAVTGDSNQPQHF

size: many
V: TRBV2
D: -
J: TRBJ1-2
DNA: TGTGCCAGCAGTGAAGCAATCAGTGTTAACTATGGCTACACCTTC
CDR3: CASSEAISVNYGYTF

size: -
V: TRBV7-2
D: TRBD1
J: TRBJ1-2
DNA: TGTGCCAGCAGCCTCCACGGACAGGGGTACTATGGCTACACCTTC
CDR3: CASSLHGQGYYGYTF

size: -
V: TRBV4-2
D: TRBD2
J: TRBJ2-7
DNA: TGTGCCAGCAGCCAAGATCAGGCGGGAGGGTACGAGCAGTACTTC
CDR3: CASSQDQAGGYEQYF

size: few
V: TRBV20-1
D: -
J: TRBJ2-5
DNA: TGCAGTGCTAGAAAACCCAGGGGTGGTGGAGAGACCCAGTACTTC
CDR3: CSARKPRGGGETQYF

size: many
V: TRBV20-1
D: -
J: TRBJ1-3
DNA: TGCAGTGCTAGGGGCGAGGGCCTCGGAAACACCATATATTTT
CDR3: CSARGEGLGNTIYF